Listed here are 32 T cell receptor beta chains from one sample, sequenced in a study of blood T cell repertoires in COVID-19. Measured with immunoSEQ multiplex PCR; TCRdb has only the in-frame clones, and not every one. Here the sample spans approximately 150,000 clones, more than 75% being singletons. Sequencing used peripheral blood. The receptors shown here come from a man aged 60 to 75 with active or convalescent COVID-19.

The CDR3 region is CASSQVNRRWEQFF. CDR3 in DNA: TGTGCCAGCAGCCAAGTGAACCGGAGATGGGAGCAGTTCTTC. The chain joins TRBV14 to TRBJ2-1, with D unclear. The V and J ends lost 1 base and 10 bases respectively, with 14 bases between them. The length of the CDR3 is 14 residues. Germline CDR1 reads SGHDN; CDR2 reads FVKESK.

The chain combines TRBV7-2 with TRBJ1-1; TRBD1 matches 9 bases. Unmatched junction bases numbered 11, after V lost 8 bases and J lost 4 bases. Germline V lookup: CDR1 SGHTA, CDR2 FQGNSA. The CDR3 has 15 residues. In nucleotides, the CDR3 is TGTGCCAGCCAAAAGGCCGGGACAGGGTTCACTGAAGCTTTCTTT. Translated: CASQKAGTGFTEAFF.

The sample holds one count of this clone. V usage is TRBV5-1 and J usage is TRBJ1-2; D remains ambiguous. Germline CDR1 and CDR2: SGHRS and YFSETQ. The ends were cut back, 4 bases at V and 4 bases at J, with 11 bases in the middle. CDR3 length: 13 residues. The CDR3 nucleotides are TGCGCCAGCAGCGTGAACCTCGGCTATGGCTACACCTTC. This translates into CASSVNLGYGYTF. Full variable domain (missing parts from reference TRBV5-1 and TRBJ1-2): KAGVTQTPRYLIKTRGQQVTLSCSPISGHRSVSWYQQTPGQGLQFLFEYFSETQRNKGNFPGRFSGRQFSNSRSEMNVSTLELGDSALYLCASSVNLGYGYTFGSGTRLTVV.

V usage is TRBV6-5 and J usage is TRBJ2-7; D call uncertain. This CDR3 region has 15 residues. Per the germline V gene, CDR1 is MNHEY and CDR2 is SVGAGI. Trimming removed 2 bases at V and 2 bases at J, with 13 bases between. Here the CDR3 reads CASSYGQHSPYEQYF. In nucleotides, the CDR3 is TGTGCCAGCAGTTACGGCCAGCACAGTCCCTACGAGCAGTACTTC.

This clone was observed a few times. This sequence joins TRBV27 and TRBJ1-1; 7 bases match TRBD1. Germline CDR1 reads MNHEY; CDR2 reads SMNVEV (reference sequence). The CDR3 consists of 13 residues. J gave up 4 bases and V 4 bases, and 3 bases lay outside the gene matches. The CDR3, as DNA: TGTGCCAGCAGTTGGACAGGAGTCACTGAAGCTTTCTTT. Translating it yields CASSWTGVTEAFF.

This chain joins TRBV28 and TRBJ2-6; D unresolved. The CDR3 contains 17 residues. CDR1 and CDR2 (germline): MDHEN, SYDVKM. V dropped 0 bases and J dropped 0 bases, with 9 bases sitting between them. This chain's CDR3 is CASSLWGKNSGANVLTF. The CDR3 DNA is TGTGCCAGCAGTTTATGGGGCAAAAACTCTGGGGCCAACGTCCTGACTTTC.

This clone appeared once. The chain is built from TRBV19 and TRBJ1-2; unclear D gene. CDR3 length: 15 residues. The germline gives CDR1 LNHDA, CDR2 SQIVND (reference sequence). V shed 0 bases and J shed 6 bases, with 14 bases lying between them. The CDR3 protein is CASSIDGREGDGYTF. The CDR3 DNA follows: TGTGCCAGTAGTATAGATGGTCGGGAAGGCGATGGCTACACCTTC.

This clone has just a few counts. The chain couples TRBV6-6 to TRBJ1-5; D not certain. The CDR3 runs to 14 residues. Trimming shortened V by 6 bases and J by 7 bases, and 16 bases separated the two germline ends. CDR1 and CDR2 (germline): MNHNY, SVGAGI (reference sequence). The CDR3 coding sequence is TGTGCCAGCAGGCCATCCGGGTCGGCGCAGCCCCAGCATTTT. It yields the protein CASRPSGSAQPQHF.

The chain links TRBV5-1 to TRBJ2-7; the D gene is possibly TRBD1 (7 bases). The length of the CDR3 is 16 residues. Germline V gene data show CDR1 as SGHRS and CDR2 as YFSETQ. Trimming shortened V by 3 bases and J by 0 bases, and 16 bases separated the two germline ends. The CDR3 nucleotides are TGCGCCAGCAGCTCAAGCAGGGGGGCGGCCTCCTACGAGCAGTACTTC. Its protein product is CASSSSRGAASYEQYF.

The V call is TRBV21-1, the J call TRBJ1-1. TRBV21-1 is a known pseudogene. The CDR3 totals 12 residues. CDR3 DNA: TGTGCCAGCAGCAAAAGGAGAGGGGAAGCTTTCTTT. Translating gives CASSKRRGEAFF.

V gene TRBV5-1 combines with J gene TRBJ2-5, with 10 bases aligning to TRBD1. V shed 4 bases, J shed 4 bases, and the junction held 4 bases outside the gene matches. The CDR3 length is 14 residues. Germline V CDR1 and CDR2: SGHRS, YFSETQ. CDR3 DNA sequence: TGCGCCAGCAGCACCCGGACAGGGGGAGAGACCCAGTACTTC. It yields the protein CASSTRTGGETQYF.

The gene calls are TRBV5-6 and TRBJ1-1, with 10 bases aligning to TRBD1. The germline gives CDR1 SGHDT, CDR2 YYEEEE. The CDR3 is 16 residues long. V lost 4 bases and J lost 1; bases outside the gene matches: 7. CDR3 sequence (DNA): TGTGCCAGCAGCCGCGACAGGGGGCAAGGGAACACTGAAGCTTTCTTT. Its protein is CASSRDRGQGNTEAFF.

This clone was found once. The CDR3 is CASSLAYWAESEAFF. CDR3 coding DNA: TGTGCCAGCAGCTTAGCTTACTGGGCAGAATCTGAAGCTTTCTTT. The rearrangement links TRBV7-2 to TRBJ1-1; the D is unclear. The CDR3 is made up of 15 amino acids. The V gene's germline CDR1 is SGHTA and CDR2 FQGNSA. V was cut by 0 bases and J by 6 bases, with 14 bases left in between.

J is TRBJ1-2 and V is TRBV5-4; unclear D gene. The V gene lost 2 bases and the J gene lost 4 bases, with 9 bases spanning the gap. The CDR3 spans 13 residues. CDR1 SGHNT and CDR2 YYREEE come from the germline V gene (reference sequence). DNA for the CDR3: TGTGCCAGCAGCTTACGACAAAGCTATGGCTACACCTTC. This translates into CASSLRQSYGYTF.

Note on this clone: Relative to the germline gene, one junction end is altered; a read error may explain this. The rearrangement joins TRBV7-2 to TRBJ1-1; D possibly corresponds to TRBD1 (5 bases). The length of the CDR3 is 18 residues. Germline V gives CDR1 SGHTA, CDR2 FQGNSA. DNA of the CDR3: TGTGCCAGCAACTTAAAACGGGGGACCCTTGATCCCTACACTGAAGCTTTCTTT. Translation gives CASNLKRGTLDPYTEAFF. Filled out from reference TRBV7-2 and TRBJ1-1, the complete variable domain reads GAGVSQSPSNKVTEKGKDVELRCDPISGHTALYWYRQSLGQGLEFLIYFQGNSAPDKSGLPSDRFSAERTGGSVSTLTIQRTQQEDSAVYLCASNLKRGTLDPYTEAFFGQGTRLTVV.

This chain uses TRBV10-2 with TRBJ1-1; D not resolved. V was cut by 4 bases and J by 0 bases, with 18 bases left in between. The length of the CDR3 is 17 residues. Germline V gene lookup returns CDR1 WSHSY and CDR2 SAAADI. CDR3 in DNA: TGCGCCAGCAGTGGTTTCGGGTGGGAGGGCTTGAACACTGAAGCTTTCTTT. This sequence encodes CASSGFGWEGLNTEAFF.

This clone showed up just a few times. The chain's CDR3 is CASSLSQGLVGYTF. The CDR3 nucleotides read TGTGCCAGCAGCTTAAGTCAGGGGCTGGTCGGCTACACCTTC. The chain carries TRBV11-2 and TRBJ1-2, with D perhaps TRBD1 (6 bases). The germline V gene encodes CDR1 SGHAT and CDR2 FQNNGV. Deletions cut 2 bases from V and 8 bases from J, with 15 bases between. This CDR3 has 14 amino acids.

The rearrangement joins TRBV28 to TRBJ1-1, with D possibly TRBD1 on 5 matching bases. V dropped 7 bases and J dropped 8 bases, with 11 bases sitting between them. CDR1 is MDHEN and CDR2 is SYDVKM in the germline V gene. The CDR3 runs 11 residues. CDR3 coding DNA: TGTGCCAGCATGGGGCGTTGGGAAGCTTTCTTT. This sequence encodes CASMGRWEAFF.

The J gene is TRBJ1-3, the V gene TRBV6-5; perhaps TRBD1 as D (5 bases). V shed 0 bases and J shed 4 bases, with 10 bases lying between them. In germline, CDR1 is MNHEY, CDR2 SVGAGI. CDR3 length: 15 residues. The CDR3 DNA reads as TGTGCCAGCAGTTACTCATCAGGGTCCGGAAACACCATATATTTT. Translated, it gives CASSYSSGSGNTIYF.

This clone has only a few counts. The chain links TRBV19 to TRBJ1-2, with 7 bases aligning to TRBD1. The length of the CDR3 is 13 residues. V shed 1 base, J shed 6 bases, and the junction held 2 bases outside the gene matches. Germline V lookup: CDR1 LNHDA, CDR2 SQIVND (reference sequence). CDR3 nucleotides: TGTGCCAGTAGTATAGGGCAGGGGGATGGCTACACCTTC. It is translated as CASSIGQGDGYTF.

The V and J genes are TRBV19 and TRBJ2-5, with 8 bases fitting TRBD1. The germline gives CDR1 LNHDA, CDR2 SQIVND (reference sequence). V was pared by 3 bases and J by 2 bases, with 8 bases of the junction left unmatched. The CDR3 is made up of 16 amino acids. DNA for the CDR3: TGTGCCAGTAGTATGACAGGGGTTTGGGGACAAGAGACCCAGTACTTC. It specifies CASSMTGVWGQETQYF.

This chain joins TRBV4-1 and TRBJ2-7; TRBD1 is a possible D gene (5 bases). From germline, CDR1 is MGHRA and CDR2 YSYEKL. CDR3 length equals 14 residues. V dropped 0 bases and J dropped 1 base, with 7 bases sitting between them. CDR3: CASSQDAGSYEQYF. The CDR3 bases are TGCGCCAGCAGCCAAGACGCAGGGTCCTACGAGCAGTACTTC.

This clone was counted once. V gene TRBV10-3 combines with J gene TRBJ2-5; 10 positions agree with TRBD1. V shed 8 bases, J shed 3 bases, and the junction held 0 bases outside the gene matches. Per the germline V gene, CDR1 is ENHRY and CDR2 is SYGVKD. The CDR3 is made up of 12 amino acids. CDR3 region: CAIGQGEETQYF. In DNA form, the CDR3 reads TGTGCCATCGGACAGGGGGAAGAGACCCAGTACTTC.

The J gene is TRBJ1-1, the V gene TRBV6-1; perhaps TRBD1 as D (5 bases). The CDR3 contains 15 residues. The germline gives CDR1 MNHNS, CDR2 SASEGT. V shed 2 bases and J shed 4 bases, with 14 bases lying between them. As DNA, the CDR3 is TGTGCCAGCAGTGAAAGGATAGAAGGGGTCACTGAAGCTTTCTTT. Encoded protein: CASSERIEGVTEAFF.

The gene calls are TRBV12-3 or TRBV12-4 and TRBJ2-2; perhaps TRBD1 as D (5 bases). V shed 4 bases and J shed 4 bases, with 7 bases lying between them. CDR3 length: 13 residues. CDR3 sequence (DNA): TGTGCCAGCAGTTCTAGGGGCACCGGGGAGCTGTTTTTT. Translating it yields CASSSRGTGELFF.

This chain joins TRBV7-8 and TRBJ1-6, with D possibly TRBD1 on 6 matching bases. The germline V and J ends were trimmed by 4 bases and 0 bases, with 10 bases remaining between them. The CDR3 runs to 16 residues. Germline V gene sequence: CDR1 SGHVS, CDR2 FQNEAQ. The CDR3 region is CASSYRESSYNSPLHF. The CDR3 DNA follows: TGTGCCAGCAGCTACAGGGAGAGCTCCTATAATTCACCCCTCCACTTT.

This clone was seen a single time. The chain carries TRBV16 and TRBJ2-1, with TRBD1 matching over 8 bases. Germline CDR1 is KGHSY and CDR2 is FQNENV. The V gene end was trimmed by 2 bases and the J gene end by 0 bases; junction bases not matched to a gene: 6. The CDR3 spans 17 residues. The CDR3 DNA reads as TGTGCCAGCAGCCAACCCTTTACAGGGGGCTCCTACAATGAGCAGTTCTTC. Its translation is CASSQPFTGGSYNEQFF.

This sequence joins TRBV29-1 and TRBJ1-3; no definite D call. Germline V lookup: CDR1 SQVTM, CDR2 ANQGSEA. The V and J ends lost 3 bases and 3 bases respectively, with 3 bases between them. This CDR3 comprises 11 residues. DNA for the CDR3: TGCAGCGTTGACAGTGGAAACACCATATATTTT. Translation gives CSVDSGNTIYF.

This clone has just a few counts. The rearrangement joins TRBV27 to TRBJ1-5, with a possible D match to TRBD1 (6 bases). The CDR3 length is 19 residues. Trimming removed 4 bases at V and 2 bases at J, with 24 bases between. Germline CDR1 MNHEY, CDR2 SMNVEV (reference sequence). CDR3 loop: CASSSKRVTGWFGNQPQHF. The CDR3 region has the DNA TGTGCCAGCAGTTCCAAACGGGTTACAGGGTGGTTCGGCAATCAGCCCCAGCATTTT.

This CDR3 is CASGGGYSNQPQHF. CDR3 nucleotides: TGTGCCAGCGGCGGGGGATATAGCAATCAGCCCCAGCATTTT. The gene calls are TRBV27 and TRBJ1-5; D is possibly TRBD1 (5 bases). The CDR3 loop spans 14 amino acids. V lost 8 bases and J 0 bases, leaving 11 bases between the germline ends. CDR1 MNHEY and CDR2 SMNVEV come from the germline V gene (reference sequence).

As regards this clone: One junction end does not reproduce the germline sequence, and a read error may be involved. The V and J genes are TRBV9 and TRBJ1-3, with D possibly TRBD1 on 6 matching bases. This CDR3 comprises 10 residues. CDR1 SGDLS and CDR2 YYNGEE come from the germline V gene. The CDR3 DNA is TGTGCCAGCAGTGTCTTAGGGGGACATTTT. Translation: CASSVLGGHF.

The chain uses TRBV3-1 (or the pseudogene TRBV3-2) and TRBJ1-1, with 12 nucleotides matching TRBD1. The CDR3 is 18 residues long. CDR1 is LGHDT and CDR2 is YNNKEL in the germline V gene (reference sequence). Trimming removed 5 bases from V and 6 bases from J; junction bases left unmatched: 16. The CDR3 region is CASSFRSGTGGHGAEAFF. Written as DNA, the CDR3 is TGTGCCAGCAGCTTCCGTTCCGGGACAGGGGGCCACGGGGCTGAAGCTTTCTTT.